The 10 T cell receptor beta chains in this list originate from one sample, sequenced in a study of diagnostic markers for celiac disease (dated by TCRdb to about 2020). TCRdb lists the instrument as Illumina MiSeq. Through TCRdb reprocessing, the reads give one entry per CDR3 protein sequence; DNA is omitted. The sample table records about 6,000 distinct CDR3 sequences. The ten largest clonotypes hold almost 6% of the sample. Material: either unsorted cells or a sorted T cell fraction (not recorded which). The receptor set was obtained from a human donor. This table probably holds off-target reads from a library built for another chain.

Here the CDR3 reads CASSLIGRGTEAFF. The chain links TRBV11-2 to TRBJ1-1. Germline assignment: CDR1 SGHAT and CDR2 FQNNGV. The CDR3 has 14 amino acids. Based on the CDR3 plus reference TRBV11-2 and TRBJ1-1, the full variable domain is EAGVAQSPRYKIIEKRQSVAFWCNPISGHATLYWYQQILGQGPKLLIQFQNNGVVDDSQLPKDRFSAERLKGVDSTLKIQPAKLEDSAVYLCASSLIGRGTEAFFGQGTRLTVV.

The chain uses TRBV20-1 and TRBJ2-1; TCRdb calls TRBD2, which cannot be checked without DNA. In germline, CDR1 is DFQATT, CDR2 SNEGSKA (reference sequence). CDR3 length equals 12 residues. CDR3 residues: CSARSSGAQQFF.

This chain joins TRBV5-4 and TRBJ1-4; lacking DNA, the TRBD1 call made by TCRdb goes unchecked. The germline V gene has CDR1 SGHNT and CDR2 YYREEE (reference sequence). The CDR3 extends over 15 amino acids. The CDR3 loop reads CASSTNRGTNEKLFF.

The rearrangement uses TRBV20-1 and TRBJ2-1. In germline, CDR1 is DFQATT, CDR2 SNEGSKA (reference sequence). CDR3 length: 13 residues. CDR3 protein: CSAQPPINNEQFF.

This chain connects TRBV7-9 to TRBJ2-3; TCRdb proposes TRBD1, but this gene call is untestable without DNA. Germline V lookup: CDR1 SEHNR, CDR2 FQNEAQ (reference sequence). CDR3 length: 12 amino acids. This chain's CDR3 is CASSYRADTQYF.

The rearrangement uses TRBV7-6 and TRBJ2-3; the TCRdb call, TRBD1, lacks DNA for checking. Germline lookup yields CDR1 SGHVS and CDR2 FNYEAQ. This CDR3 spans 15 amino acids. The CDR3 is CASSLWGRGTDTQYF. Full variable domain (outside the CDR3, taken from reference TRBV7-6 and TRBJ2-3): GAGVSQSPRYKVTKRGQDVALRCDPISGHVSLYWYRQALGQGPEFLTYFNYEAQQDKSGLPNDRFSAERPEGSISTLTIQRTEQRDSAMYRCASSLWGRGTDTQYFGPGTRLTVL.

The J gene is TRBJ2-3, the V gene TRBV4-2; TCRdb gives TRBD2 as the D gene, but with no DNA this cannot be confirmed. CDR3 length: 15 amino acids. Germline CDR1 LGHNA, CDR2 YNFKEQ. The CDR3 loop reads CASSPWASGSDTQYF.

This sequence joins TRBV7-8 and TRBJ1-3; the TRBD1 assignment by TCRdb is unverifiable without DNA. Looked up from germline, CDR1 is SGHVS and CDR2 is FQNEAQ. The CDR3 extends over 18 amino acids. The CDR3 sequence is CASSLIRGRHFSGNTIYF.

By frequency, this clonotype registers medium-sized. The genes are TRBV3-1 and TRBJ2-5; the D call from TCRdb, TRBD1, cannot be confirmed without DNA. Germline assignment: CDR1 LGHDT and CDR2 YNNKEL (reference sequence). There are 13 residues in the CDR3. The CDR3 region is CASSQEGTGTQYF.

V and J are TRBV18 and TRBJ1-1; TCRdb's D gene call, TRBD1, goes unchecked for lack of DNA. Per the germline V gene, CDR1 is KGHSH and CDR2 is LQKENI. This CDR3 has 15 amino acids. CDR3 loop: CASSPGIGVNTEAFF.